The clone carrying this T cell receptor (beta chain) was recorded only once. Produced via immunoSEQ multiplex PCR; TCRdb's table is partial and in-frame only. The sample includes over a million clones, around 98.5% seen only once; the top ten take approximately 0.38%. CDR1 and CDR2 from the germline V gene are SQVTM and ANQGSEA. The V and J ends lost 8 bases and 5 bases, in that order; junction bases with no gene match: 13. The CDR3 consists of 14 residues. This specimen comes from a study of shared clonotypes between healthy human individuals. Overall study: Plates per donor: three CD4 naive, three CD4 memory, two CD8 naive, one CD8 memory.

The CD4+ fraction was divided into a CD45RA+ naive subset and a CD45RA-negative memory subset. Material for sequencing was naive CD4+ T cells sorted from blood. Subset defined: CD45RA+ positively selected. The sequence derives from a man in his thirties or forties in good health. The V gene is TRBV29-1, the J gene TRBJ2-5, with 8 bases lining up with TRBD1. DNA for the CDR3: TGCAGCTCGACCGGGTCAGGGGGCTTTGAGACCCAGTACTTC. Amino acids: CSSTGSGGFETQYF.